This T cell receptor beta chain is drawn from a study of blood T cell repertoires in COVID-19. V was clipped by 3 bases and J by 10 bases, with 12 bases between them. The CDR3 runs to 12 residues. CDR1 and CDR2 from the germline V gene are LNHDA and SQIVND (reference sequence). Method: immunoSEQ multiplex PCR; TCRdb's copy keeps in-frame clones and lacks some. The profile shows hundreds of thousands of clones, roughly 87% of them singletons. This chain links TRBV19 with TRBJ1-2, with a possible D match to TRBD1 (5 bases). Material for sequencing was PBMCs or T cells enriched from blood (not recorded which). This TCR was sampled from a woman in her twenties or thirties who had recovered from COVID-19. The chain's CDR3 is CASSMWRGDYTF. CDR3 DNA sequence: TGTGCCAGTAGTATGTGGAGGGGAGACTACACCTTC. The whole variable domain, remainder taken from reference TRBV19 and TRBJ1-2, is DGGITQSPKYLFRKEGQNVTLSCEQNLNHDAMYWYRQDPGQGLRLIYYSQIVNDFQKGDIAEGYSVSREKKESFPLTVTSAQKNPTAFYLCASSMWRGDYTFGSGTRLTVV.